The text below deals with one T cell receptor (beta chain). The record originates from a study of shared clonotypes between healthy human individuals. Produced via immunoSEQ multiplex PCR; TCRdb's table is partial and in-frame only. The sample has 2 million or so clones, about 95% seen once. Trimming stripped 3 bases from V and 9 bases from J, with 2 bases between. CDR3 length: 8 residues. Germline assignment: CDR1 DFQATT and CDR2 SNEGSKA (reference sequence). Naive CD8 populations comprised CD45RO-negative cells positively selected for CCR7, excluding terminally differentiated effector memory CD45RA+ cells.

The V call is TRBV20-1, the J call TRBJ1-2; the D is unclear. The sample taken for sequencing was naive CD8+ T cells sorted from blood. The sequence came from a man younger than 35 in good health. As DNA, the CDR3 is TGCAGTGCTAGCCGCTACACCTTC. As protein: CSASRYTF.